Listed here are 26 T cell receptor beta chains from one sample, sequenced in a study of cytomegalovirus exposure and HLA in healthy donors. Use of 60 Vbeta and 13 Jbeta primers characterized the PCR. TCRdb's table, derived via immunoSEQ multiplex PCR, lists solely in-frame clones and lacks some. There are about 150,000 clones in the sample; approximately 80% occur only once, and roughly 5.3% lies in the top ten. Source material: PBMCs. Receptors were obtained from a woman in her forties in good health and CMV-seropositive.

The chain couples TRBV19 to TRBJ1-4; unclear D gene. The CDR3 extends over 14 amino acids. Trimming took 5 bases from V and 7 from J, leaving 14 bases between them. Germline V gives CDR1 LNHDA, CDR2 SQIVND (reference sequence). CDR3 nucleotide sequence: TGTGCCAGTAGTGCGTCCTTCTCGGGTGAAAAACTGTTTTTT. It translates to CASSASFSGEKLFF.

The V gene is TRBV11-3, the J gene TRBJ2-2; D remains ambiguous. This CDR3 region has 12 residues. In germline, CDR1 is SGHNT, CDR2 YENEEA. V gave up 1 base and J gave up 7 bases, with 4 bases separating them. CDR3 amino acids: CASSLAVGELFF. The CDR3 bases are TGTGCCAGCAGCTTAGCCGTCGGGGAGCTGTTTTTT.

The chain has TRBV6-1 and TRBJ2-1; 9 bases are shared with TRBD2. Germline V lookup: CDR1 MNHNS, CDR2 SASEGT. J lost 3 bases, V lost 5 bases, and 5 bases had no gene match. The CDR3 runs 15 residues. The DNA for the CDR3 is TGTGCCAGCAGTCCCGGGACTAGCCTCTACAATGAGCAGTTCTTC. It translates to CASSPGTSLYNEQFF.

J is TRBJ2-2 and V is TRBV9, with D tentatively TRBD2 (5 bases). The V end was cut by 1 base, the J end by 4 bases, with 8 bases between. Germline V lookup: CDR1 SGDLS, CDR2 YYNGEE. The CDR3 is 14 residues long. The CDR3 sequence is CASSVTGTTGELFF. The DNA for the CDR3 is TGTGCCAGCAGCGTAACGGGAACCACCGGGGAGCTGTTTTTT.

This clone has a handful of counts. The rearrangement uses TRBV6-5 and TRBJ1-2; the D gene is possibly TRBD1 (5 bases). This CDR3 spans 14 amino acids. Germline values: CDR1 MNHEY, CDR2 SVGAGI. The V gene lost 6 bases and the J gene lost 1 base, with 12 bases spanning the gap. The DNA for the CDR3 is TGTGCCAGCAGATCCAGGGATCTTAACTATGGCTACACCTTC. This sequence encodes CASRSRDLNYGYTF.

The V gene is TRBV6-5, the J gene TRBJ2-7; 10 nucleotides match TRBD1. The CDR3 runs to 15 residues. Germline loops: CDR1 MNHEY, CDR2 SVGAGI. V lost 2 bases to trimming and J lost 3 bases; unmatched junction nucleotides: 4. In nucleotides, the CDR3 is TGTGCCAGCAGTTACGCGGGACAGGGGTACTACGAGCAGTACTTC. This codes for CASSYAGQGYYEQYF.

The chain uses TRBV19 and TRBJ2-1, with TRBD1 matching over 9 bases. J lost 4 bases, V lost 3 bases, and 4 bases had no gene match. Germline lookup yields CDR1 LNHDA and CDR2 SQIVND (reference sequence). This CDR3 contains 15 residues. Written as DNA, the CDR3 is TGTGCCAGTAGTATGGGGGACAGGGCTTACAATGAGCAGTTCTTC. The encoded protein is CASSMGDRAYNEQFF.

On this clone: The sample carries other DNA sequences with the same CDR3. V gene TRBV6-5 combines with J gene TRBJ1-5; D is ambiguous. V was trimmed by 2 bases and J by 4 bases, leaving 6 bases between them. Germline V gives CDR1 MNHEY, CDR2 SVGAGI. The CDR3 is made up of 13 amino acids. The CDR3 DNA is TGTGCCAGCAGTTACGGGAGGAATCAGCCCCAGCATTTT. It encodes CASSYGRNQPQHF.

The rearrangement links TRBV6-1 to TRBJ2-1; 10 bases map to TRBD1. The CDR3 runs to 15 residues. The germline V gene encodes CDR1 MNHNS and CDR2 SASEGT. The V and J ends lost 5 bases and 7 bases, in that order; junction bases with no gene match: 8. The CDR3 nucleotides are TGTGCCAGCAGTTTGACAGGGGGCGCGGGGAATGAGCAGTTCTTC. Protein sequence: CASSLTGGAGNEQFF.

The chain's CDR3 is CASSPGTSGNEQYF. Here the CDR3 DNA reads TGCGCCAGCAGCCCTGGGACTAGCGGGAACGAGCAGTACTTC. The rearrangement uses TRBV5-1 and TRBJ2-7; 13 positions match TRBD2. The CDR3 is made up of 14 amino acids. V lost 4 bases, J lost 5 bases, and 3 bases stayed unmatched. The germline V gene has CDR1 SGHRS and CDR2 YFSETQ.

The chain uses TRBV5-1 and TRBJ2-1; TRBD2 aligns across 12 bases. Germline assignment: CDR1 SGHRS and CDR2 YFSETQ. V trimming: 4 bases; J trimming: 0 bases; junction bases outside the gene matches: 5. The CDR3 extends over 17 amino acids. CDR3 region: CASSPGTSGLSYNEQFF. The DNA for the CDR3 is TGCGCCAGCAGCCCAGGGACTAGCGGGCTCTCCTACAATGAGCAGTTCTTC.

V gene TRBV9 combines with J gene TRBJ2-3; TRBD2 aligns across 7 bases. This CDR3 contains 15 residues. Germline CDR1 reads SGDLS; CDR2 reads YYNGEE. J was trimmed by 5 bases and V by 0 bases; bases with no gene match: 6. As DNA, the CDR3 is TGTGCCAGCAGCGTAGCGGGAGGTCGAAGAGATACGCAGTATTTT. This gives the protein CASSVAGGRRDTQYF.

CDR3 in amino acids: CASSIFREQYF. CDR3 sequence (DNA): TGTGCCAGCAGTATTTTTCGGGAGCAGTACTTC. This chain connects TRBV6-4 to TRBJ2-7; D gene ambiguous. Trimming cost V 5 bases and J 7 bases, with 9 bases left between them. This CDR3 has 11 residues. CDR1 is MRHNA and CDR2 is SNTAGT in the germline V gene.

The CDR3 DNA follows: TGTGCCAGCAGCTTAAATCTCGGGACTAGCGGGGCATACTCCTACAATGAGCAGTTCTTC. Translating gives CASSLNLGTSGAYSYNEQFF. J is TRBJ2-1 and V is TRBV7-3, with 13 bases fitting TRBD2. Germline loops: CDR1 SGHTA, CDR2 FQGTGA. CDR3 length equals 20 residues. Trimming cost V 1 base and J 0 bases; bases outside gene matches: 9.

The V gene is TRBV5-7, the J gene TRBJ1-5, with a weak D call TRBD1 (6 bases). TRBV5-7 is given ORF status, its function remaining uncertain. V shed 3 bases and J shed 4 bases, with 11 bases lying between them. CDR3 length equals 14 residues. Written as DNA, the CDR3 is TGTGCCAGCAGCTCCCACGACAGGAATCAGCCCCAGCATTTT. Protein sequence: CASSSHDRNQPQHF.

A single count supports this clone. The chain carries TRBV6-1 and TRBJ2-7, with D perhaps TRBD2 (5 bases). Germline-derived CDR1 and CDR2 are MNHNS and SASEGT. The CDR3 has 13 amino acids. V was pared by 1 base and J by 7 bases, with 11 bases between. This chain's CDR3 is CASSEGRVVEQYF. The CDR3 nucleotides are TGTGCCAGCAGTGAAGGGCGGGTGGTAGAGCAGTACTTC.

The chain links TRBV7-2 to TRBJ1-1; tentatively, D is TRBD1 (5 bases). CDR1 and CDR2 from the germline V gene are SGHTA and FQGNSA. CDR3 length: 13 residues. V lost 1 base and J 10 bases, leaving 13 bases between the germline ends. The CDR3 nucleotides read TGTGCCAGCAGCTTAGGGGGGAGGAAGCGAGCTTTCTTT. Its protein is CASSLGGRKRAFF.

This sequence joins TRBV4-1 and TRBJ2-7; TRBD1 might be the D (6 bases). The length of the CDR3 is 16 residues. The V gene lost 3 bases and the J gene lost 1 base, with 16 bases spanning the gap. Germline CDR1 reads MGHRA; CDR2 reads YSYEKL. CDR3 in amino acids: CASSQSERTASYEQYF. As DNA, the CDR3 is TGCGCCAGCAGCCAGAGTGAAAGGACAGCTTCCTACGAGCAGTACTTC.

The genes are TRBV28 and TRBJ2-7, with 10 nucleotides matching TRBD1. CDR1 and CDR2 (germline): MDHEN, SYDVKM. The CDR3 extends over 15 amino acids. V was clipped by 4 bases and J by 3 bases; unmatched bases: 6. The CDR3 region has the DNA TGTGCCAGCAGTTGGACAGGGGGAAGGATCTACGAGCAGTACTTC. Its protein product is CASSWTGGRIYEQYF.

The chain links TRBV28 to TRBJ2-7, with 9 positions matching TRBD2. With V trimmed by 8 bases and J by 3 bases, 2 bases remained unmatched. The CDR3 runs 12 residues. Germline CDR1 MDHEN, CDR2 SYDVKM. CDR3: CASFSGSYEQYF. CDR3 in DNA: TGTGCCAGCTTTAGCGGGAGCTACGAGCAGTACTTC.

V gene TRBV19 combines with J gene TRBJ2-3; TRBD2 is a possible D gene (8 bases). The CDR3 runs to 16 residues. Germline V lookup: CDR1 LNHDA, CDR2 SQIVND (reference sequence). V lost 7 bases to trimming and J lost 3 bases, with 20 bases between them. The DNA of the CDR3 is TGTGCCAGTACCCACCCGGGAGGGGGCGAGACAGATACGCAGTATTTT. It translates to CASTHPGGGETDTQYF. Using reference TRBV19 and TRBJ2-3 for the parts outside the CDR3, the full variable domain is DGGITQSPKYLFRKEGQNVTLSCEQNLNHDAMYWYRQDPGQGLRLIYYSQIVNDFQKGDIAEGYSVSREKKESFPLTVTSAQKNPTAFYLCASTHPGGGETDTQYFGPGTRLTVL.

The chain combines TRBV7-8 with TRBJ2-1, with TRBD2 matching 9 bases. CDR1 is SGHVS, CDR2 FQNEAQ, per germline. J gave up 10 bases and V 5 bases, and 21 bases lay outside the gene matches. CDR3 size: 18 residues. CDR3 loop: CASSPHPGGRAPRGEQFF. The CDR3 nucleotides are TGTGCCAGCAGCCCGCATCCCGGCGGGAGGGCCCCTCGTGGGGAGCAGTTCTTC.

This chain links TRBV5-1 with TRBJ2-1; possibly TRBD1 for D (6 bases). The V and J ends lost 4 bases and 7 bases respectively, with 15 bases between them. The CDR3 totals 14 residues. Per the germline V gene, CDR1 is SGHRS and CDR2 is YFSETQ. CDR3 DNA sequence: TGCGCCAGCAGCGAGGAAGGGGGATGGAATGAGCAGTTCTTC. It encodes CASSEEGGWNEQFF.

The chain combines TRBV7-8 with TRBJ2-5; 11 bases are a match to TRBD2. The germline CDR1 and CDR2 sequences are SGHVS and FQNEAQ. This CDR3 region has 14 residues. J was trimmed by 4 bases and V by 10 bases; bases with no gene match: 8. The CDR3 sequence: CATKSLAGVETQYF. CDR3 in DNA: TGTGCCACTAAATCACTAGCGGGAGTAGAGACCCAGTACTTC. Filled out from reference TRBV7-8 and TRBJ2-5, the complete variable domain reads GAGVSQSPRYKVAKRGQDVALRCDPISGHVSLFWYQQALGQGPEFLTYFQNEAQLDKSGLPSDRFFAERPEGSVSTLKIQRTQQEDSAVYLCATKSLAGVETQYFGPGTRLLVL.

This chain uses TRBV30 with TRBJ2-1; TRBD2 aligns across 11 bases. J lost 10 bases, V lost 0 bases, and 5 bases had no gene match. In germline, CDR1 is GTSNPN, CDR2 SVGIG (reference sequence). CDR3 length equals 14 residues. Here the CDR3 DNA reads TGTGCCTGGAGTGTACAACGGACTAGCGGGGAGCAGTTCTTC. Its protein product is CAWSVQRTSGEQFF.

Here the CDR3 DNA reads TGTGCCAGCAGCGCCGGTTCTCCTGAAAAACTGTTTTTT. Translating gives CASSAGSPEKLFF. The rearrangement joins TRBV7-9 to TRBJ1-4; the D is unclear. The V gene's germline CDR1 is SEHNR and CDR2 FQNEAQ (reference sequence). The CDR3 has 13 residues. V lost 5 bases and J 7 bases, leaving 11 bases between the germline ends.